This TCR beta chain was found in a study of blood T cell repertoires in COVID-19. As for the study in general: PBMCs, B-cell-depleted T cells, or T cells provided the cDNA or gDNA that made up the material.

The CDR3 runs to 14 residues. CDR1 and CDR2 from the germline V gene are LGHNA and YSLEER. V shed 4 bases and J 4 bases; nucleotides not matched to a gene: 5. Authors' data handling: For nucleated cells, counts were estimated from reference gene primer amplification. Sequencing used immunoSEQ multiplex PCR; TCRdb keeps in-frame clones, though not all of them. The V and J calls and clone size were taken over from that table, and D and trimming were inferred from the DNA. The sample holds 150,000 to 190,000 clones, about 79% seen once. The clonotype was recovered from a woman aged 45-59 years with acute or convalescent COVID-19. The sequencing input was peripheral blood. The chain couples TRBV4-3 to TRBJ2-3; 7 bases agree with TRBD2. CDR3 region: CASSPGRESDTQYF. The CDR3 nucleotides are TGCGCCAGCAGCCCGGGGCGGGAGTCAGATACGCAGTATTTT.